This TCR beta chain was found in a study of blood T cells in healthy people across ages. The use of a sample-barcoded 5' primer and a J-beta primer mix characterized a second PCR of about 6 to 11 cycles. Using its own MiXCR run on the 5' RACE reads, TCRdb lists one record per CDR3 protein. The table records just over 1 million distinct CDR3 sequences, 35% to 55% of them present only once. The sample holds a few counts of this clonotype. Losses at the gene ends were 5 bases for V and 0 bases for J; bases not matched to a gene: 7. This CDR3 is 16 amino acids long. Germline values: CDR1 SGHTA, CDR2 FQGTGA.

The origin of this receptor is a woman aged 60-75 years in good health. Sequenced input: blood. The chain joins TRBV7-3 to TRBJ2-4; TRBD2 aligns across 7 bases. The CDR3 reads CASSPTSSGAKNIQYF. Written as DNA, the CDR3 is TGTGCCAGCAGCCCGACTAGCTCGGGAGCCAAAAACATTCAGTACTTC.